This T cell receptor beta chain came from a study of breast tumors, draining lymph nodes, adjacent tissues. Findings and limits, study-wide: Tumor and nontumor repertoires were significantly more similar in luminal-like than in basal-like breast cancer. Tumor TCR diversity was below lymph nodes but above nontumor tissue.

Breast cancer patients provided tissue from their axillary draining lymph nodes. The CDR3 covers 13 residues. Germline V gene sequence: CDR1 SGHRS, CDR2 YFSETQ. Trimming stripped 4 bases from V and 8 bases from J, with 12 bases between. Using its own MiXCR run on the multiplex PCR reads, TCRdb lists one record per CDR3 protein. This sample has under 150,000 distinct CDR3 sequences, with about 20% found just once. This clonotype was counted ten times or more. Its antigen is as yet unknown. The sample was axillary lymph node tissue. The chain has TRBV5-1 and TRBJ1-4, with unresolved D. The source of this sequence is a female donor with breast cancer. Some clones in this sample may be carry-over from other donors' samples. Here the CDR3 reads CASSARRGEKLFF. CDR3 sequence (DNA): TGCGCCAGCAGCGCTCGACGAGGAGAAAAACTGTTTTTT. The full variable domain, rest sourced from reference TRBV5-1 and TRBJ1-4, is KAGVTQTPRYLIKTRGQQVTLSCSPISGHRSVSWYQQTPGQGLQFLFEYFSETQRNKGNFPGRFSGRQFSNSRSEMNVSTLELGDSALYLCASSARRGEKLFFGSGTQLSVL.